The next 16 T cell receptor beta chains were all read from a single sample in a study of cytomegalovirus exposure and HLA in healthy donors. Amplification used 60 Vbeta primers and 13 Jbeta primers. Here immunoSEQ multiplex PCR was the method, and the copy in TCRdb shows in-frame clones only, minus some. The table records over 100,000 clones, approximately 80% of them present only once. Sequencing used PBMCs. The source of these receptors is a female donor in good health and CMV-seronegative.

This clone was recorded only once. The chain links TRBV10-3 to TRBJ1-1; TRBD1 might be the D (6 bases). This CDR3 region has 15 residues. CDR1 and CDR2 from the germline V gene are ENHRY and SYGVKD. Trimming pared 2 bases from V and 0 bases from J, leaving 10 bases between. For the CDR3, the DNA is TGTGCCATCAGTGAGCCCGGACAGATGAACACTGAAGCTTTCTTT. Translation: CAISEPGQMNTEAFF.

CDR3 in amino acids: CAWSVEGTGVYSGNTIYF. For the CDR3, the DNA is TGTGCCTGGAGTGTAGAAGGCACCGGGGTTTACTCTGGAAACACCATATATTTT. V is TRBV30 and J is TRBJ1-3; D gene ambiguous. V was pared by 0 bases and J by 0 bases, with 18 bases between. This CDR3 has 18 residues. The germline CDR1 and CDR2 sequences are GTSNPN and SVGIG (reference sequence).

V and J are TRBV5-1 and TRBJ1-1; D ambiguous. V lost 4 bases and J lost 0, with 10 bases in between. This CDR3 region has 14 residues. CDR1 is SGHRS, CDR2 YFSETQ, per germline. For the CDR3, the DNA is TGCGCCAGCAGCATGGACGGTTTGAACACTGAAGCTTTCTTT. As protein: CASSMDGLNTEAFF.

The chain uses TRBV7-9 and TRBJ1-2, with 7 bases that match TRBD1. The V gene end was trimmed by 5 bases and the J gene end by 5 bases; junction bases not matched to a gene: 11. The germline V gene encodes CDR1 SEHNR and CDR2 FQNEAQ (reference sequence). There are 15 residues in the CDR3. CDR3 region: CASSTGTTGLYGYTF. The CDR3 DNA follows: TGTGCCAGCAGCACGGGGACGACAGGGTTATATGGCTACACCTTC.

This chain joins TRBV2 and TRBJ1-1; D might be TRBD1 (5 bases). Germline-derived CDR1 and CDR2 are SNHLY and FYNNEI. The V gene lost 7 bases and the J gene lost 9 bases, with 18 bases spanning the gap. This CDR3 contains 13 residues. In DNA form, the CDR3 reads TGTGCCAGCATCTTAGATGGGCAGGACAAAGCTTTCTTT. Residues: CASILDGQDKAFF.

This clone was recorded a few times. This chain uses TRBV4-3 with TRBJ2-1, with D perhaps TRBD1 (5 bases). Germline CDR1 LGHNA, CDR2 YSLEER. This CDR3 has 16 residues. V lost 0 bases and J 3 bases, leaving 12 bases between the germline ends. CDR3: CASSQDQGSFYNEQFF. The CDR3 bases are TGCGCCAGCAGCCAAGATCAGGGTTCCTTCTACAATGAGCAGTTCTTC.

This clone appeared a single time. Here the CDR3 reads CASRSGVSGANVLTF. CDR3 coding DNA: TGTGCCAGCAGATCGGGGGTCTCTGGGGCCAACGTCCTGACTTTC. This chain uses TRBV6-1 with TRBJ2-6; TRBD2 might be the D (6 bases). Germline V gene lookup returns CDR1 MNHNS and CDR2 SASEGT. The V and J ends lost 6 bases and 0 bases respectively, with 9 bases between them. The CDR3 covers 15 residues.

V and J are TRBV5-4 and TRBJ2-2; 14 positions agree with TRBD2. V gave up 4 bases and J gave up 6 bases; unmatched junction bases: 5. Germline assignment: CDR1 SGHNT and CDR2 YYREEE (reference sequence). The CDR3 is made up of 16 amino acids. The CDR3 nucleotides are TGTGCCAGCAGCGTGACTAGCGGGAGGGTTGCCGGGGAGCTGTTTTTT. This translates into CASSVTSGRVAGELFF.

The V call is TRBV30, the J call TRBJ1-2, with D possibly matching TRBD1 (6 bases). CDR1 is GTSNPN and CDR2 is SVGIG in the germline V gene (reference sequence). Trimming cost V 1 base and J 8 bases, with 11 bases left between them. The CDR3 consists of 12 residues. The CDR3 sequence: CAWSAGVGGYTF. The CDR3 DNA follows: TGTGCCTGGAGTGCAGGGGTGGGGGGCTACACCTTC.

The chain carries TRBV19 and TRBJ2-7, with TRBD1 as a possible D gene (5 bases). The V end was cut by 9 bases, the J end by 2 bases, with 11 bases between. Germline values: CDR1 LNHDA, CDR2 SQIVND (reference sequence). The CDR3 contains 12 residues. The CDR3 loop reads CASSGHPYEQYF. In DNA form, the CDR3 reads TGTGCCAGCTCCGGACACCCCTACGAGCAGTACTTC.

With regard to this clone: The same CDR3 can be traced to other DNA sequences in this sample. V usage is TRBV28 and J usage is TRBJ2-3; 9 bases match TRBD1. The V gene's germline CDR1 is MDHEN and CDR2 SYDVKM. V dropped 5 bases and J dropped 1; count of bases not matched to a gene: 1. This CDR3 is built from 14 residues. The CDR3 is CASSRTGGTDTQYF. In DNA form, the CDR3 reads TGTGCCAGCAGTAGGACAGGGGGCACAGATACGCAGTATTTT.

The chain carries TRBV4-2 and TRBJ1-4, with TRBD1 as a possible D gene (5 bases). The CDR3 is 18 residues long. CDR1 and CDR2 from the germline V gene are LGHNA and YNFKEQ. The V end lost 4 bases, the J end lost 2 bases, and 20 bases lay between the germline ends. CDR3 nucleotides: TGTGCCAGCAGCCCCCATAAGGGCGGCGGGGGGACTAATGAAAAACTGTTTTTT. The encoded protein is CASSPHKGGGGTNEKLFF.

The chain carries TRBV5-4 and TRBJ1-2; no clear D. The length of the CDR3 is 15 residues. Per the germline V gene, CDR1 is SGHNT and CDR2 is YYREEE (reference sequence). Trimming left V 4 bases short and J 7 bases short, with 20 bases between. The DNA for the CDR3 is TGTGCCAGCAGCCGTTCTCTAACTGGAGAAATTGGCTACACCTTC. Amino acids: CASSRSLTGEIGYTF. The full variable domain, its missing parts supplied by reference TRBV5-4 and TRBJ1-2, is ETGVTQSPTHLIKTRGQQVTLRCSSQSGHNTVSWYQQALGQGPQFIFQYYREEENGRGNFPPRFSGLQFPNYSSELNVNALELDDSALYLCASSRSLTGEIGYTFGSGTRLTVV.

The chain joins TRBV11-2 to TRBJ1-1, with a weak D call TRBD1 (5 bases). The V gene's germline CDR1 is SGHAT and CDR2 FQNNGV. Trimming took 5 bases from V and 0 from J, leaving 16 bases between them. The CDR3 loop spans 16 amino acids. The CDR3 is CASSVNRKTMNTEAFF. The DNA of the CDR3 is TGTGCCAGCAGCGTTAACAGGAAAACAATGAACACTGAAGCTTTCTTT.

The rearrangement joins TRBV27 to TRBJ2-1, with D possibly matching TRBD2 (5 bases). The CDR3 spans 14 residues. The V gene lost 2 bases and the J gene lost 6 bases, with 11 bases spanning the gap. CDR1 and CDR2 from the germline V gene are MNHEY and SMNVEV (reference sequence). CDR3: CASSLRGWSNEQFF. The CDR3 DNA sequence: TGTGCCAGCAGTTTAAGAGGGTGGAGCAATGAGCAGTTCTTC.

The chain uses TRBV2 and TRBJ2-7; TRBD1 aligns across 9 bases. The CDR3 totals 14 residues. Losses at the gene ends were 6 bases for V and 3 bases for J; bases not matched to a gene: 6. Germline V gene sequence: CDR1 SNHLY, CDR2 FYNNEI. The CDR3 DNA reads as TGTGCCAGCAGCCCCGGGACAGGGAACTACGAGCAGTACTTC. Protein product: CASSPGTGNYEQYF.